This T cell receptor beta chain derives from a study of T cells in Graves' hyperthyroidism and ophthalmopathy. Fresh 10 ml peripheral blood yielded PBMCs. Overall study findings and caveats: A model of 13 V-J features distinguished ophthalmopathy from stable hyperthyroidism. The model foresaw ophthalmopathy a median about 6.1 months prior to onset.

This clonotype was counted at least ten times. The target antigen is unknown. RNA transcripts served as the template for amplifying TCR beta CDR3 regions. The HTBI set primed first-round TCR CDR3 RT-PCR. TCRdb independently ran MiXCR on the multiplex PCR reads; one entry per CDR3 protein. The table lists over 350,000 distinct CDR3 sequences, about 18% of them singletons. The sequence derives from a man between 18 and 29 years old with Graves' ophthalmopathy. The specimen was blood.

CDR3 sequence: CASSLARLTYGYTF. The CDR3 DNA follows: TGTGCCAGCAGTTTAGCCAGACTAACCTATGGCTACACCTTC. The gene calls are TRBV12-3 or TRBV12-4 and TRBJ1-2; D is undetermined. Trimming stripped 0 bases from V and 4 bases from J, with 9 bases between. The CDR3 consists of 14 residues.